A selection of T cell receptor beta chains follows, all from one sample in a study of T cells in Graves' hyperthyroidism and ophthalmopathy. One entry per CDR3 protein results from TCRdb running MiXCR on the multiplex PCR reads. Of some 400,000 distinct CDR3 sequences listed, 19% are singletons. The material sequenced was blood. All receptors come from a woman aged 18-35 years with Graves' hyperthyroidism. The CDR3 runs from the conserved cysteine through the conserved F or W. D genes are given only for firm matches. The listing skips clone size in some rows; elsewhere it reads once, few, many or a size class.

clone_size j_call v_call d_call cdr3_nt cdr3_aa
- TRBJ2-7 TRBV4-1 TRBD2 TGCGCCAGCAGCCAGGGGTACGGACTAGCGGGGGGGAGTTCCTACGAGCAGTACTTC CASSQGYGLAGGSSYEQYF
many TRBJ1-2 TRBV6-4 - TGTGCCAGTGGACGGAGTACTCACAGGACCTCTAACTATGGCTACACCTTC CASGRSTHRTSNYGYTF
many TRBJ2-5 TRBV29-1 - TGCAGCGTTGAAGATCGGCGGGGGCCGGCCCAAGAGACCCAGTACTTC CSVEDRRGPAQETQYF
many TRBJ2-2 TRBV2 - TGTGCCAGCACCAAAAGGCGCACGAACACCGGGGAGCTGTTTTTT CASTKRRTNTGELFF
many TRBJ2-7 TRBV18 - TGTGCCAGCAGCCCTGGGTACGAGCAGTACTTC CASSPGYEQYF
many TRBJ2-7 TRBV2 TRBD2 TGTGCCAGCAGCCCCATCGCGGGGGGGCCTTCCTACGAGCAGTACTTC CASSPIAGGPSYEQYF
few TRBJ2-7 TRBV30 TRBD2 TGTGCCTGGACGTCAGGGACTAGCGGGGGGGCCGGCTACGAGCAGTACTTC CAWTSGTSGGAGYEQYF
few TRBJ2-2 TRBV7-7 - TGTGCTAGCAGCTTACTCCCGGGGGCTGGATCCGGGGAGCTGTTTTTT CASSLLPGAGSGELFF
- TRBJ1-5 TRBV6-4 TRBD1 TGTGCCAGCAGTGAAACGGACAGGCGGCAGCCCCAGCATTTT CASSETDRRQPQHF
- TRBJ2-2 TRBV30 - TGTGCCTGGAGGTCGGTCGGAAGGCCGAACACCGGGGAGCTGTTTTTT CAWRSVGRPNTGELFF
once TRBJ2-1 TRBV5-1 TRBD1 TGCGCCAGCACCCGGGACAGGAGGTACGATGAGCAGTTCTTC CASTRDRRYDEQFF
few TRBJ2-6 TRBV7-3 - TGTGCCAGCAGCTTAACGTTGGTTAGCTCTGGGGCCAACGTCCTGACTTTC CASSLTLVSSGANVLTF
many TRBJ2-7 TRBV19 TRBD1 TGTGCCAGCACCTCCGGGACAGGCCCCTACGAGCAGTACTTC CASTSGTGPYEQYF
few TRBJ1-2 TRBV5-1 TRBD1 TGCGCCAGCAGCTTGGGAAGTACAGGGGGTGTCTATGGCTACACCTTC CASSLGSTGGVYGYTF
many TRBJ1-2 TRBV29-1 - TGCAGCGTTGAAGATCGCGCGACCGCCTACACCTTC CSVEDRATAYTF
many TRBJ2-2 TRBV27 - TGTGCCAGCAGTGACGGGACACACACCGGGGAGCTGTTTTTT CASSDGTHTGELFF
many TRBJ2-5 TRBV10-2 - TGCGCCAGCAGTGAGGGTGGCAACCAAGAGACCCAGTACTTC CASSEGGNQETQYF
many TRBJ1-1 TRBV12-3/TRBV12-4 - TGTGCCAGCAGCCCTCAACAGGGTGCGCGAAACACTGAAGCTTTCTTT CASSPQQGARNTEAFF
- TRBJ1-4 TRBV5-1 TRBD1 TGCGCCAGCAGCTCGCAGGGGGGAAAGGGGGAAAAACTGTTTTTT CASSSQGGKGEKLFF
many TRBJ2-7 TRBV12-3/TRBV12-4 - TGTGCCAGCACCAATTCAAACCGGTACGAGCAGTACTTC CASTNSNRYEQYF
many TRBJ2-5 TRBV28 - TGTGCCAGCAGTTCCGGGATCAGAGAGACCCAGTACTTC CASSSGIRETQYF
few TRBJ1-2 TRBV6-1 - TGTGCCAGCAGTCGGACAGAAAACTATGGCTACACCTTC CASSRTENYGYTF
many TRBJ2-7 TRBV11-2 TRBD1 TGTGCCAGCAGCTTAGTCTACGGGACAGTACACGAGCAGTACTTC CASSLVYGTVHEQYF
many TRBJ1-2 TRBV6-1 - TGTGCCAGCAGCGCCCCCGGACAGTTTTCTGCCAGTGGCTACACCTTC CASSAPGQFSASGYTF
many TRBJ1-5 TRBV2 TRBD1 TGTGCCAGCAGCCCGGATTTCGACAGGGGCAATCAGCCCCAGCATTTT CASSPDFDRGNQPQHF
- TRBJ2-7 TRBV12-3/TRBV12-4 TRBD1 TGTGCCAGCAGTTTGGGAACAGGGGGCTCCGAGCAGTACTTC CASSLGTGGSEQYF
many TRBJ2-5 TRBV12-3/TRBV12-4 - TGTGCCAGCAGCGGACCCCGGGAACCTCAAGAGACCCAGTACTTC CASSGPREPQETQYF
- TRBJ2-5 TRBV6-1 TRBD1 TGTGCCAGCACCCGACAGGGGGCTCAGGAGACCCAGTACTTC CASTRQGAQETQYF
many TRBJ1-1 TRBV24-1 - TGTGCCACCAGTGATGAAAGGGCCACTGAAGCTTTCTTT CATSDERATEAFF
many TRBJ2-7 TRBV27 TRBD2 TGTGCCAGCAGTTTAATAGCGGGGGGGTCTGTAAACGAGCAGTACTTC CASSLIAGGSVNEQYF
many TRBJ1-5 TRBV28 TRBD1 TGTGCCAGCAGTTTGAAGAACGGGCGTAAGGCAGGGGGGATGGGTCAGCCCCAGCATTTT CASSLKNGRKAGGMGQPQHF
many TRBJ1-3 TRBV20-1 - TGCAGTGCCAGAGAAGGGGACGGCTTAAACACCATATATTTT CSAREGDGLNTIYF
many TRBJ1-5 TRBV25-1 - TGTGCCAGCAGTGATTCCCGGCGATCAGGAGAAGATAGCAATCAGCCCCAGCATTTT CASSDSRRSGEDSNQPQHF
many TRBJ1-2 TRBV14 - TGTGCCAGCAGCCAACAGGATAACTATGGCTACACCTTC CASSQQDNYGYTF
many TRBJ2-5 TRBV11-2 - TGTGCCAGCAGCTGGGAGACAGGTGTCTCTGGAGAGACCCAGTACTTC CASSWETGVSGETQYF
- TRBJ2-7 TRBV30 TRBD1 TGTGCCTGGATCGGACAAACCAGGGGGTACTACGATCAGTACTTC CAWIGQTRGYYDQYF
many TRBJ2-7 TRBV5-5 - TGTGCCAGCAGCTCCCAGCGTGCAGACACGTACGAGCAGTACTTC CASSSQRADTYEQYF
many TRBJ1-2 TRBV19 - TGTGCCAGTAGTGTGCAGGGTTCCGATGGCTACACCTTC CASSVQGSDGYTF
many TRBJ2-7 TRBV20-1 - TGCAGTGCTAGTCAGGGCGGCTACGAGCAGTACTTC CSASQGGYEQYF
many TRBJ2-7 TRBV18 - TGTGCCTCACGGCGGGACGGCGACTACGAGCAGTACTTC CASRRDGDYEQYF
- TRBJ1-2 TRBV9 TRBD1 TGTGCCAGCAGCGTAGAGTCGGGCAGGGGGCACGGCTACACCTTC CASSVESGRGHGYTF